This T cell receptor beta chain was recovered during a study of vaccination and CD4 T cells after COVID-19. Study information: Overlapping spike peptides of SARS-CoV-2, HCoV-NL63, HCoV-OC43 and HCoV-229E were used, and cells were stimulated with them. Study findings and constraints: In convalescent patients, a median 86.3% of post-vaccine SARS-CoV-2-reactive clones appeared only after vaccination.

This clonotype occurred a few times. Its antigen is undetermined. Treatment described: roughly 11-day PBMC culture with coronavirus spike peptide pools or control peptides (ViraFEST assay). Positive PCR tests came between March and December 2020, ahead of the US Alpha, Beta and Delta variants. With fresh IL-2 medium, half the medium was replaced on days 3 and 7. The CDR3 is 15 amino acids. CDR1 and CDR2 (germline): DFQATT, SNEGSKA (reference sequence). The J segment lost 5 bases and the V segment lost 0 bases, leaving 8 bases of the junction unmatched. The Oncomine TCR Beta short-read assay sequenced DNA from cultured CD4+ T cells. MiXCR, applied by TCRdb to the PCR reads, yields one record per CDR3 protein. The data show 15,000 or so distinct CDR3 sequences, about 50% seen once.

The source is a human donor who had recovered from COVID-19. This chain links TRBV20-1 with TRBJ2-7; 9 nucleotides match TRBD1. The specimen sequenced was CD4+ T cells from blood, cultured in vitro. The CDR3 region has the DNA TGCAGTGCTAGAGACCCGGGACAGGGTGGCGACGAGCAGTACTTC. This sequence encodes CSARDPGQGGDEQYF.